The rows below give T cell receptor beta chains drawn from one sample of a study of molecular identifiers for immune sequencing clone quantification. Each CDR3 protein gets one entry after TCRdb re-called the PCR reads with MiXCR. The table shows roughly 630,000 distinct CDR3 sequences, with less than 30% occurring only once. The specimen sequenced was naive CD8+ T cells from blood, with Jurkat cell RNA spiked in. Source of these receptors: a human donor in good health. Some libraries in this study had Jurkat cell RNA spiked in. Both conserved end residues are part of each CDR3. Fields, in order: CDR3 DNA, CDR3 protein, D gene, clone size, V gene, CDR3 length, J gene. D genes are given only for firm matches. Clone size is stated in some rows and not others, as once, few, many or a class when expanded.

TGTGCCAGCAGCCCGGGACGCTACAATGAGCAGTTCTTC CASSPGRYNEQFF - many TRBV7-9 13 TRBJ2-1
TGTGCCAGCATCGCGACTATATCTAGCACAGATACGCAGTATTTT CASIATISSTDTQYF - many TRBV28 15 TRBJ2-3
TGTGCCAGCAGCTTAGGCCTAGCGGGGGCCCACACAGATACGCAGTATTTT CASSLGLAGAHTDTQYF TRBD2 - TRBV13 17 TRBJ2-3
TGTGCCAGCAGCTCCCGTACACATACGCAGTATTTT CASSSRTHTQYF - - TRBV7-8 12 TRBJ2-3
TGTGCCATCAGGAGCAGCTCCTACAATGAGCAGTTCTTC CAIRSSSYNEQFF - - TRBV10-3 13 TRBJ2-1
TGTGCCAGCAGTCGGACCGGGAGGAACTATGGCTACACCTTC CASSRTGRNYGYTF - few TRBV3-1 14 TRBJ1-2
TGTGCCAGTAGTAGAGCGGGGGGCACCACAGATACGCAGTATTTT CASSRAGGTTDTQYF TRBD2 few TRBV19 15 TRBJ2-3
TGTGCCACCAGCAGAGATTTGGGTTTGGTGAATGAAGCTTTCTTT CATSRDLGLVNEAFF - many TRBV15 15 TRBJ1-1
TGTGCCAGCAGCTTAGGGGCAGGGGTGACAGATACGCAGTATTTT CASSLGAGVTDTQYF - many TRBV13 15 TRBJ2-3
TGTGCCAGCTGCAGGACAGGGATGAACACTGAAGCTTTCTTT CASCRTGMNTEAFF TRBD1 - TRBV12-3/TRBV12-4 14 TRBJ1-1
TGTGCCAGCAGCTCGACGAACGAAGGGGATACGCAGTATTTT CASSSTNEGDTQYF - - TRBV13 14 TRBJ2-3
TGTGCCAGCAGCGTAGGGAGCGGCTACACCGGGGAGCTGTTTTTT CASSVGSGYTGELFF - - TRBV9 15 TRBJ2-2
TGTGCCAGCAGACTCGGACAGGGACCTAGCGGGGTAAAGGCAGATACGCAGTATTTT CASRLGQGPSGVKADTQYF - many TRBV2 19 TRBJ2-3
TGTGTCACCTCCGGGACGTTGGAGGAGCAGTACTTC CVTSGTLEEQYF - - TRBV19 12 TRBJ2-7
TGTGCCAGCAGCGTGTTGGAGACAGGGTTTTTCGATACGCAGTATTTT CASSVLETGFFDTQYF TRBD1 few TRBV9 16 TRBJ2-3
TGTGCCAGCATCTCGGACAGGGGGATACCCAGGAATGAGCAGTTCTTC CASISDRGIPRNEQFF TRBD1 - TRBV5-3 16 TRBJ2-1
TGTGCCAGCAACCAGGGTGGTCCCTACAATGAGCAGTTCTTC CASNQGGPYNEQFF - few TRBV6-2/TRBV6-3 14 TRBJ2-1
TGTGCCAGCAGTGAATTGGGGACTAGCGCCGGAGAGGAGCAGTTCTTC CASSELGTSAGEEQFF TRBD2 - TRBV6-1 16 TRBJ2-1
TGTGCCAGCAGCCCCAGTTCCCCACAGCCAGATGGCTACACCTTC CASSPSSPQPDGYTF - - TRBV9 15 TRBJ1-2
TGCGCCAGCAGCCCCGACAGGGTTCTGGGGGGGGCCAACGTCCTGACTTTC CASSPDRVLGGANVLTF TRBD1 - TRBV4-3 17 TRBJ2-6
TGCAGTGCAACTAGGACAGAACAAAAAATAGATTCGACAGATACGCAGTATTTT CSATRTEQKIDSTDTQYF - many TRBV20-1 18 TRBJ2-3
TGTGCCACCAGCAGACCAGGGACAGCTTCGCGCGAGCAGTACTTC CATSRPGTASREQYF TRBD1 many TRBV15 15 TRBJ2-7
TGTGCCACCAGTGATTTCCCTTCTACAGTTAGCACAGATACGCAGTATTTT CATSDFPSTVSTDTQYF - - TRBV24-1 17 TRBJ2-3
TGTGCCAGCAGCTTAGGCCAGACAGGGAGCTCCTACGAGCAGTACTTC CASSLGQTGSSYEQYF TRBD1 many TRBV7-9 16 TRBJ2-7
TGTGCCTGGAGTGTTCTAATTAATGGCTACACCTTC CAWSVLINGYTF - few TRBV30 12 TRBJ1-2
TGTGCCAGCACCGACGGGAGGTATATTCCGGGGGAAAAACTGTTTTTT CASTDGRYIPGEKLFF - many TRBV6-6 16 TRBJ1-4
TGTGCCAGCAGTTTATTCCCAGGGATAGAGACCCAGTACTTC CASSLFPGIETQYF - few TRBV27 14 TRBJ2-5
TGTGCCAGTAGTATGGCCGCGAGCGGGGGGACTACCTACGAGCAGTACTTC CASSMAASGGTTYEQYF TRBD2 - TRBV19 17 TRBJ2-7
TGTGCCAGCAGTTCTATCGTGGTAGCGGGAGCAGATACGCAGTATTTT CASSSIVVAGADTQYF TRBD2 few TRBV27 16 TRBJ2-3
TGCGCCAGCAGCCCCTCGCGGCCCGGGACAGCGATCTACGAGCAGTACTTC CASSPSRPGTAIYEQYF TRBD1 many TRBV4-1 17 TRBJ2-7
TGTGCCAGCGGTCAGGGTTTCGATGAGCAGTTCTTC CASGQGFDEQFF - - TRBV12-3/TRBV12-4 12 TRBJ2-1
TGTGCCAGCAGTTTCGGCACCTTCTATGGCTACACCTTC CASSFGTFYGYTF - - TRBV28 13 TRBJ1-2
TGTGCCGCAGGGGCAGGGTCCTACAATGAGCAGTTCTTC CAAGAGSYNEQFF - few TRBV25-1 13 TRBJ2-1
TGTGCCAGCAGCACGCCGGAGAGCCCGCCCTACGAGCAGTACTTC CASSTPESPPYEQYF - many TRBV7-2 15 TRBJ2-7
TGTGCCTGGAGTATCAGTCACAATGAGCAGTTCTTC CAWSISHNEQFF - few TRBV30 12 TRBJ2-1
TGTGCCAGCAGCCAAGAGGGTTTTAGCGGGAGTTTCGAGACCCAGTACTTC CASSQEGFSGSFETQYF TRBD2 few TRBV3-1 17 TRBJ2-5
TGTGCCAGCAACCGACTAGCGGGAGACAATGAGCAGTTCTTC CASNRLAGDNEQFF TRBD2 - TRBV7-9 14 TRBJ2-1
TGTGCCAGCAGTTTATGGGTCCTGAACCACGGGGGAGCTTTCTTT CASSLWVLNHGGAFF - few TRBV12-3/TRBV12-4 15 TRBJ1-1
TGTGCCAGCAGTCTTAAGGGACTTCACGAGCAGTTCTTC CASSLKGLHEQFF - - TRBV6-5 13 TRBJ2-1
TGTGCCAGCAGTGACGTGGAAGAGACCCAGTACTTC CASSDVEETQYF - few TRBV6-4 12 TRBJ2-5
TGCGCCAGCAGCGAAGAGGGAGAAGAAGAGACCCAGTACTTC CASSEEGEEETQYF - - TRBV4-3 14 TRBJ2-5
TGTGCCAGCAGCCAAGATGAAAGCAGAGCCCTAGACACTGAAGCTTTCTTT CASSQDESRALDTEAFF - few TRBV3-1 17 TRBJ1-1
TGTGCCAGCAGGGAAAGAGGAGGCTATGGCTACACCTTC CASRERGGYGYTF - few TRBV6-1 13 TRBJ1-2
TGTGCCAGCAGTTACCCGACGAACACCGGGGAGCTGATTTTT CASSYPTNTGELIF - - TRBV6-2/TRBV6-3 14 TRBJ2-2